The rows below give T cell receptor beta chains drawn from one sample of a study of PD-1 blockade in classical Hodgkin lymphoma. Repertoires were generated with immunoSEQ multiplex PCR, while TCRdb's copy carries only in-frame clones and drops some. Among some 95,000 clones, 89% were seen once, and the ten largest hold roughly 10%. The material was peripheral blood mononuclear cells (PBMCs), obtained before the second cycle of nivolumab. These receptors all come from a human donor with classical Hodgkin lymphoma. The CDR3 runs from the conserved cysteine through the conserved F or W. D genes are given only for firm matches. Only some rows state a clone size, as once, few, many or a class for expanded clones.

>TRBV30|TRBJ1-6|NA|NA
TGTGCCTGGAGTCTGGGACATAGAAATTCACCCCTCCACTTT
CAWSLGHRNSPLHF
>TRBV6-5|TRBJ2-3|TRBD2|NA
TGTGCCAGCACTAGCGGATACACAGATACGCAGTATTTT
CASTSGYTDTQYF
>TRBV19|TRBJ2-5|NA|NA
TGTGCCAGTAGCCGGGACGGTTGGATTAGATACTTC
CASSRDGWIRYF
>TRBV10-1|TRBJ1-1|NA|NA
TGCGCCAGCTTTGGGGACACTGAAGCTTTCTTT
CASFGDTEAFF
>TRBV4-1|TRBJ2-3|TRBD2|NA
TGCGCCAGCAGCCAAGTTTCAGCGGGGGGCGGCACGACAGATACGCAGTATTTT
CASSQVSAGGGTTDTQYF
>TRBV5-8|TRBJ2-7|TRBD2|NA
TGTGCCAGCAGCTCCCCGGGACTAGCGAGAGCCTACGAGCAGTACTTC
CASSSPGLARAYEQYF
>TRBV10-3|TRBJ2-1|TRBD2|NA
TGTGCCATCAGTCGACACGAGCGGGAGGTATTGAATGAGCAGTTCTTC
CAISRHEREVLNEQFF
>TRBV13|TRBJ2-7|NA|NA
TGTGCCAGCAGCAGCAGAAATCGGCAAGCCTACGAGCAGTACTTC
CASSSRNRQAYEQYF
>TRBV19|TRBJ2-1|NA|NA
TGTGCCAGTAATTCCAGGGGAGGCAATGAGCAGTTCTTC
CASNSRGGNEQFF
>TRBV19|TRBJ2-7|NA|NA
TGTGCCAGTAGACGTACAGGTACCTACGAGCAGTACTTC
CASRRTGTYEQYF
>TRBV28|TRBJ2-7|TRBD2|NA
TGTGCCAGCAGGCGAGCGGGAGCAGGCTACGAGCAGTACTTC
CASRRAGAGYEQYF
>TRBV28|TRBJ1-6|NA|NA
TGTGCCAGCAGTCGTCCGCTGATCTCCTATAATTCACCCCTCCACTTT
CASSRPLISYNSPLHF
>TRBV2|TRBJ2-3|NA|NA
TGTGCCAGCAGCGACAACACAGATACGCAGTATTTT
CASSDNTDTQYF
>TRBV7-6|TRBJ1-1|NA|NA
TGTGCCAGCAGCTTGATCCAGGGCTCTGAAGCTTTCTTT
CASSLIQGSEAFF
>TRBV6-1|TRBJ1-5|NA|NA
TGTGCCAGCAGTGGGGGGCAGGTACCAAATCAGCCCCAGCATTTT
CASSGGQVPNQPQHF
>TRBV7-8|TRBJ1-1|TRBD1|NA
TGTGCCAGCAGCTTACAGGGGGGTTCTACTGAAGCTTTCTTT
CASSLQGGSTEAFF
>TRBV25-1|TRBJ1-4|NA|NA
TGTGCCAGCAGACTCAGCGGTGAAAAACTGTTTTTT
CASRLSGEKLFF
>TRBV5-6|TRBJ1-2|TRBD1|NA
TGTGCCAGCAGCTCGGGACAGCCCTATGGCTACACCTTC
CASSSGQPYGYTF
>TRBV5-1|TRBJ2-1|NA|NA
TGCGCCAGCAGCTTGGCTTATGGGTATGAGCAGTTCTTC
CASSLAYGYEQFF
>TRBV5-1|TRBJ2-3|TRBD2|NA
TGCGCCAGCAGCTTGGCCGGACTAGCTTCAGATACGCAGTATTTT
CASSLAGLASDTQYF
>TRBV5-4|TRBJ1-3|TRBD1|NA
TGTGCCAGCAGCCGAGACAGGGGAAGCTCTGGAAACACCATATATTTT
CASSRDRGSSGNTIYF
>TRBV5-4|TRBJ1-1|NA|NA
TGTGCCAGCAGCAAATTTCCCGGTGGTTTGGAGATCGACACTGAAGCTTTCTTT
CASSKFPGGLEIDTEAFF
>TRBV2|TRBJ2-7|TRBD2|NA
TGTGCCAGCAGTGAGCAACTAGCGGGAGCCGGGCAGTACTTC
CASSEQLAGAGQYF
>TRBV6-6|TRBJ1-1|NA|NA
TGTGCCAGCAGTACCGGCGACACTGAAGCTTTCTTT
CASSTGDTEAFF
>TRBV10-1|TRBJ2-7|TRBD1|NA
TGCGCCAGCAGTGAGAACAGGGGCCACGAGCAGTACTTC
CASSENRGHEQYF
>TRBV9|TRBJ2-2|NA|NA
TGTGCCAGCAGCGTAGTTTCCGGCAGCAACAACCCCGGGGAGCTGTTTTTT
CASSVVSGSNNPGELFF
>TRBV30|TRBJ1-3|NA|NA
TGTGCCTGGAGTGGGGTTATTGCTGGAAACACCATATATTTT
CAWSGVIAGNTIYF
>TRBV7-9|TRBJ2-1|NA|NA
TGTGCCAGCAGCTTAGCCGGGGTATTTGACAATGAGCAGTTCTTC
CASSLAGVFDNEQFF
>TRBV6-1|TRBJ1-2|NA|once
TGTGCCAGCCTAAGCTCACATGGGAACTATGGCTACACCTTC
CASLSSHGNYGYTF
>TRBV5-6|TRBJ2-5|NA|NA
TGTGCCAGCAGCCCTCTTGCGGGGTCGGAAAAGACCCAGTACTTC
CASSPLAGSEKTQYF
>TRBV6-1|TRBJ2-7|NA|once
TGTGCCAGCAGTGCCACCCCAGGGGTTAGCTACGAGCAGTACTTC
CASSATPGVSYEQYF
>TRBV6-5|TRBJ2-3|TRBD2|NA
TGTGCCAGCAGTTACGGTCCTAGCGGGCACACAGATACGCAGTATTTT
CASSYGPSGHTDTQYF
>TRBV5-1|TRBJ1-1|NA|once
TGCGCCAGCAGCTTGGACAGGCTTAACACTGAAGCTTTCTTT
CASSLDRLNTEAFF
>TRBV28|TRBJ1-2|NA|NA
TGTGCCAGCAGTCCCCAAAATCTCGTCCCCGGGGGCTACACCTTC
CASSPQNLVPGGYTF
>TRBV6-5|TRBJ1-1|NA|NA
TGTGCCAGCAGTTACCGGGGACACGCTGAAGCTTTCTTT
CASSYRGHAEAFF
>TRBV28|TRBJ2-1|TRBD2|few
TGTGCCAGCAGTGTTGCGGGAGGGCCCCACAATGAGCAGTTCTTC
CASSVAGGPHNEQFF
>TRBV27|TRBJ2-1|NA|once
TGTGCCAGCAGACTTGACAATGAGCAGTTCTTC
CASRLDNEQFF
>TRBV6-5|TRBJ2-1|TRBD1|NA
TGTGCCAGCGCATTAACAGGGGGCGTTATGTATGAGCAGTTCTTC
CASALTGGVMYEQFF
>TRBV19|TRBJ1-6|NA|few
TGTGCCAGTGCTGGGGGCCACGGGGCACCCCTCCACTTT
CASAGGHGAPLHF
>TRBV6-6|TRBJ2-7|NA|once
TGTGCCAGCAGTTACTCAGTGCTCTACGAGCAGTACTTC
CASSYSVLYEQYF